This T cell receptor beta chain was recorded in a study of blood T cell repertoires in COVID-19. The overall study: Some COVID-19 samples were acute and others convalescent; all came from the United States, Italy and Spain.

TCRdb's copy holds only in-frame clones and misses some; the assay was immunoSEQ multiplex PCR. The repertoire holds fewer than 250,000 clones, with roughly 87% as singletons. The CDR3 is made up of 13 amino acids. V was cut by 5 bases and J by 5 bases, with 12 bases left in between. In germline, CDR1 is KGHDR, CDR2 SFDVKD. The sample was PBMCs or T cells enriched from blood (not recorded which). This chain joins TRBV24-1 and TRBJ2-7; the D gene is possibly TRBD2 (6 bases). The sequence derives from a woman aged 30 to 39 with acute COVID-19. In DNA form, the CDR3 reads TGTGCCACCAGTGGGAGGGCAACCCACGAGCAGTACTTC. It translates to CATSGRATHEQYF.